Listed here are 15 T cell receptor beta chains from one sample, sequenced in a study of blood T cell repertoires in COVID-19. Measured with immunoSEQ multiplex PCR; TCRdb has only the in-frame clones, and not every one. The sample gives around 340,000 clones, approximately 90% of which show up once; 3% to 4.5% is in the top ten. Sequencing was performed on peripheral blood. The origin of the receptors is a woman in her sixties with COVID-19, enrolled during active disease.

The genes are TRBV6-4 and TRBJ1-1, with D perhaps matching TRBD1 (5 bases). The CDR3 runs to 14 residues. The germline V and J ends were trimmed by 3 bases and 8 bases, with 16 bases remaining between them. The germline CDR1 and CDR2 sequences are MRHNA and SNTAGT. The CDR3 loop is CASSEDLGLGEAFF. CDR3 in DNA: TGTGCCAGCAGTGAAGATTTGGGACTTGGGGAAGCTTTCTTT.

The J gene is TRBJ1-1, the V gene TRBV5-1, with D perhaps matching TRBD1 (6 bases). Trimming left V 4 bases short and J 0 bases short, with 16 bases between. CDR3 size: 16 residues. Germline lookup yields CDR1 SGHRS and CDR2 YFSETQ. The CDR3 loop reads CASSLGQTTVNTEAFF. CDR3 nucleotides: TGCGCCAGCAGCCTAGGACAGACCACAGTGAACACTGAAGCTTTCTTT. The full variable domain, in which reference TRBV5-1 and TRBJ1-1 provide the parts outside the CDR3, is KAGVTQTPRYLIKTRGQQVTLSCSPISGHRSVSWYQQTPGQGLQFLFEYFSETQRNKGNFPGRFSGRQFSNSRSEMNVSTLELGDSALYLCASSLGQTTVNTEAFFGQGTRLTVV.

Notes on this clone: Other DNA variants within this sample encode the same CDR3. The chain carries TRBV19 and TRBJ1-2, with 8 bases lining up with TRBD1. V was clipped by 5 bases and J by 8 bases; unmatched bases: 7. CDR1 and CDR2 (germline): LNHDA, SQIVND (reference sequence). The CDR3 consists of 13 residues. CDR3 sequence: CASSLGQGYGYTF. The CDR3 bases are TGTGCCAGTAGTCTAGGACAGGGATACGGCTACACCTTC. Variable domain in full (rest from reference TRBV19 and TRBJ1-2): DGGITQSPKYLFRKEGQNVTLSCEQNLNHDAMYWYRQDPGQGLRLIYYSQIVNDFQKGDIAEGYSVSREKKESFPLTVTSAQKNPTAFYLCASSLGQGYGYTFGSGTRLTVV.

The chain is built from TRBV5-5 and TRBJ2-1; D is unclear. This CDR3 spans 13 amino acids. Trimming took off 0 bases at V and 3 bases at J, with 4 bases between the two ends. Germline CDR1 reads SGHKS; CDR2 reads YYEKEE (reference sequence). The CDR3 sequence is CASSLDIYNEQFF. In nucleotides, the CDR3 is TGTGCCAGCAGCTTGGACATCTACAATGAGCAGTTCTTC.

The chain uses TRBV28 and TRBJ2-7; 8 positions match TRBD1. V lost 5 bases and J lost 7; bases outside the gene matches: 7. The CDR3 covers 13 residues. Germline V lookup: CDR1 MDHEN, CDR2 SYDVKM. CDR3 sequence reads: CASSPDRVREQYF. CDR3 nucleotides: TGTGCCAGCAGTCCGGACAGGGTTAGGGAGCAGTACTTC.

V is TRBV27 and J is TRBJ1-2; 7 nucleotides align to TRBD1. Trimming at V came to 2 bases and at J to 5 bases, leaving 14 bases not matched to a gene. Germline CDR1 is MNHEY and CDR2 is SMNVEV (reference sequence). The CDR3 length is 17 residues. In DNA form, the CDR3 reads TGTGCCAGCAGTTTAAGTCACCTTCCCGGACAGGTTTATGGCTACACCTTC. It is translated as CASSLSHLPGQVYGYTF.

The CDR3 loop reads CASSAGTGRDEQFF. The CDR3 DNA reads as TGTGCCAGCAGCGCCGGGACAGGGAGGGATGAGCAGTTCTTC. This chain uses TRBV6-1 with TRBJ2-1, with 9 bases fitting TRBD1. Trimming removed 6 bases from V and 8 bases from J; junction bases left unmatched: 8. The CDR3 is 14 residues long. CDR1 is MNHNS, CDR2 SASEGT, per germline.

The chain carries TRBV27 and TRBJ1-1, with 10 bases fitting TRBD1. After removal of 6 bases from V and 4 bases from J, the junction contained 11 bases not matched to a gene. The length of the CDR3 is 16 residues. The germline V gene has CDR1 MNHEY and CDR2 SMNVEV (reference sequence). DNA for the CDR3: TGTGCCAGCAGGCCGGGACAGGGGATGGTTGGCACTGAAGCTTTCTTT. Its translation is CASRPGQGMVGTEAFF.

This chain uses TRBV30 with TRBJ2-7; perhaps TRBD2 as D (5 bases). The length of the CDR3 is 13 residues. Germline assignment: CDR1 GTSNPN and CDR2 SVGIG (reference sequence). V was trimmed by 0 bases and J by 2 bases, leaving 8 bases between them. The DNA for the CDR3 is TGTGCCTGGAGTGTAGGCGGGCCCTACGAGCAGTACTTC. This translates into CAWSVGGPYEQYF.

This clone has just one count. Here the CDR3 reads CASSPWTGGRNGYTF. The CDR3 bases are TGTGCCAGCAGTCCCTGGACAGGGGGAAGAAATGGCTACACCTTC. The V call is TRBV27, the J call TRBJ1-2; 10 bases are a match to TRBD1. CDR3 length equals 15 residues. J was trimmed by 6 bases and V by 5 bases; bases with no gene match: 9. Germline V CDR1 and CDR2: MNHEY, SMNVEV (reference sequence).

V and J are TRBV6-1 and TRBJ1-2; the D gene is possibly TRBD1 (6 bases). CDR3 length: 16 residues. Germline loops: CDR1 MNHNS, CDR2 SASEGT. With 4 bases removed from V and 2 bases from J, the gap between germline ends came to 17 bases. The chain's CDR3 is CASSAWTARQNYGYTF. As DNA, the CDR3 is TGTGCCAGCAGTGCCTGGACAGCCAGGCAAAACTATGGCTACACCTTC.

The count of this clone is one. The genes are TRBV6-6 and TRBJ2-2; perhaps TRBD1 as D (6 bases). Per germline, CDR1 MNHNY and CDR2 SVGAGI (reference sequence). The CDR3 spans 14 residues. Trimming removed 5 bases at V and 1 base at J, with 8 bases between. CDR3 in amino acids: CASSPRGNTGELFF. The DNA of the CDR3 is TGTGCCAGCAGTCCCAGGGGGAACACCGGGGAGCTGTTTTTT.

The gene calls are TRBV29-1 and TRBJ2-7, with TRBD2 matching over 8 bases. V lost 5 bases, J lost 1 base, and 4 bases stayed unmatched. Germline V gene lookup returns CDR1 SQVTM and CDR2 ANQGSEA. This CDR3 comprises 13 residues. CDR3 residues: CSVIGGGSYEQYF. CDR3 nucleotides: TGCAGCGTTATCGGGGGGGGATCCTACGAGCAGTACTTC.

The V and J genes are TRBV6-7 and TRBJ2-1, with 11 nucleotides matching TRBD2. TRBV6-7 falls under the ORF class, with uncertain function. Losses at the gene ends were 6 bases for V and 7 bases for J; bases not matched to a gene: 14. This CDR3 is built from 17 residues. The CDR3 DNA follows: TGTGCCAGCAGGTCTCCTAGCGGGGGGACAGGATGGAATGAGCAGTTCTTC. It codes for CASRSPSGGTGWNEQFF.

Many counts were recorded for this clone. The gene calls are TRBV19 and TRBJ2-3; D might be TRBD1 (6 bases). The germline V gene encodes CDR1 LNHDA and CDR2 SQIVND (reference sequence). Trimming cost V 1 base and J 3 bases, with 11 bases left between them. The CDR3 length is 15 residues. CDR3 amino acids: CASSIVGRGTDTQYF. The CDR3 nucleotides are TGTGCCAGTAGTATAGTAGGCAGGGGAACAGATACGCAGTATTTT.